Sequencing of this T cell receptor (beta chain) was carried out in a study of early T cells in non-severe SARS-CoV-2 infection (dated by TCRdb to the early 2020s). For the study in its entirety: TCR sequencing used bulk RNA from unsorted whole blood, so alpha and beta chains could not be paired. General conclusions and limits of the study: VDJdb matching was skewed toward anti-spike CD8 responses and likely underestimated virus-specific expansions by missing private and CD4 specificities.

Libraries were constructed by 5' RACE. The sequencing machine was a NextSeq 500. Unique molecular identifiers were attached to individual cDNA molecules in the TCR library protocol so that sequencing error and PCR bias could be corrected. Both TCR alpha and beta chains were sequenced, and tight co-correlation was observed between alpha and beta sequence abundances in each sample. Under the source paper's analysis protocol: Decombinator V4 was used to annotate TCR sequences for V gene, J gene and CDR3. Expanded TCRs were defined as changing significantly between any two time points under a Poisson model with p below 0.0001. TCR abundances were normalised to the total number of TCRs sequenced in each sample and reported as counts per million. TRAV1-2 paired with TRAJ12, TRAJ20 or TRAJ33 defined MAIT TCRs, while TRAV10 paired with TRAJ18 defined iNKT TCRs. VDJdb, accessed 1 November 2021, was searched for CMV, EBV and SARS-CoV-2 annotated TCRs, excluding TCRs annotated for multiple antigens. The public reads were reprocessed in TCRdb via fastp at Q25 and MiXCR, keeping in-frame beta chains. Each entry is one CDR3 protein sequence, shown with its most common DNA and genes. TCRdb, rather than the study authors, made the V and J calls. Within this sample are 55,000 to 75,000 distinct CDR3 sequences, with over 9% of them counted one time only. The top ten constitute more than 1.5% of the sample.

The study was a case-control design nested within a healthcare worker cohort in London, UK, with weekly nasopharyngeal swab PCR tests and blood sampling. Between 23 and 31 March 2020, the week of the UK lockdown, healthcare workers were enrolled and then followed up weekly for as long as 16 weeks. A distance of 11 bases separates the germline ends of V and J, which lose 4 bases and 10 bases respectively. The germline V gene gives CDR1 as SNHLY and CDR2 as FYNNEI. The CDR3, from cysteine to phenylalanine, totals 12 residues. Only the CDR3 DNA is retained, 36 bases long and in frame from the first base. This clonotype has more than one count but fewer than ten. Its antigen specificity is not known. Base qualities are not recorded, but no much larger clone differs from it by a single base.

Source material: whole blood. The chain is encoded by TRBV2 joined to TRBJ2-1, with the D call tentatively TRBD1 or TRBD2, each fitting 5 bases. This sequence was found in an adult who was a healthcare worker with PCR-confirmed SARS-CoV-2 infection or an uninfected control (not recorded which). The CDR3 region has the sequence CASSAVGDEQFF. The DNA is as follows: TGTGCCAGCAGTGCCGTGGGGGACGAGCAGTTCTTC.